This TCR beta chain was obtained from a study of cytomegalovirus exposure and HLA in healthy donors. Study-level points and caveats: Three chains linked to CMV were shown in vitro to be specific for CMV antigens. Later analysis associated a missense DCLRE1C variant with TCR beta V- and J-gene trimming.

Germline assignment: CDR1 LGHNA and CDR2 YNFKEQ. The J segment lost 9 bases and the V segment lost 4 bases, leaving 12 bases of the junction unmatched. The CDR3 runs 15 residues. PCR used 60 Vbeta primers and 13 Jbeta primers. Original data processing: Counted up in a later analysis, unique TCR beta chains came to about 80 million, with about 10 million shared. The method was immunoSEQ multiplex PCR; TCRdb's version includes in-frame clones alone and lacks a portion of them. V and J calls and clone size come straight from that table; D and trimming were deduced from the DNA. The sample carries about 110,000 clones, approximately 80% recorded once. On this clone: Its antigen is currently unknown.

What was sequenced was PBMCs. V gene TRBV4-2 combines with J gene TRBJ2-1; 7 bases match TRBD2. The clonotype was recovered from a man aged 50-60 years in good health and CMV-seronegative. In DNA form, the CDR3 reads TGTGCCAGCAGCCCAGGGTGGGTAGCGGGTACTGAGCAGTTCTTC. Protein: CASSPGWVAGTEQFF.